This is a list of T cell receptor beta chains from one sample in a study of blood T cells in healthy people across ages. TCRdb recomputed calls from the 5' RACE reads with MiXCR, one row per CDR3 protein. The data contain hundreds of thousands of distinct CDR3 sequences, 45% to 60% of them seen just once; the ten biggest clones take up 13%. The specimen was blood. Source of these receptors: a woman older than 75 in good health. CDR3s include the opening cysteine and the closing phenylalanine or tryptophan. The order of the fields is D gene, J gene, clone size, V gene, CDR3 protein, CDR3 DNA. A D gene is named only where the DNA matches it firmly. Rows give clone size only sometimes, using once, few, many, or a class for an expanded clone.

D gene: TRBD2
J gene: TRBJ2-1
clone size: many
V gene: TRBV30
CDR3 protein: CAGIAGSYNEQFF
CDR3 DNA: TGTGCCGGAATAGCGGGTTCCTACAATGAGCAGTTCTTC

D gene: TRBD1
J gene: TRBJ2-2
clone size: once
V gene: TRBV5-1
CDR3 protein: CASSLLTGSDELFF
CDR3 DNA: TGCGCCAGCAGCTTGCTGACAGGGAGCGACGAGCTGTTTTTT

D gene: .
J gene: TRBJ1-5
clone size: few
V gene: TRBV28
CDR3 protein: CASSSSGPEGGPQHF
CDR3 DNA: TGTGCCAGCAGTTCGTCGGGACCCGAGGGAGGGCCCCAGCATTTT

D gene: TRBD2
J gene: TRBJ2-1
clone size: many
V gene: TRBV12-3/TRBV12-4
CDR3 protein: CASSLGGAAFF
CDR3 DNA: TGTGCCAGCAGCCTCGGGGGGGCGGCGTTCTTC

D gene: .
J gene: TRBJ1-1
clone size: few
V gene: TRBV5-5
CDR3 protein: CATSTPPDTEAFF
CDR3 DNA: TGTGCCACCTCGACACCGCCGGACACTGAAGCTTTCTTT

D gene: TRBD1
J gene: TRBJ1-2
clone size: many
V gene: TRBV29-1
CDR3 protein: CSVDGQGKGYGYTF
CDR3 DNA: TGCAGCGTAGACGGACAGGGGAAAGGCTATGGCTACACCTTC

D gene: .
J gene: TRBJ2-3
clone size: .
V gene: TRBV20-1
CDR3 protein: CSATRLTEGKAGTDTQYF
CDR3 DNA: TGCAGTGCTACAAGACTCACAGAAGGCAAGGCTGGCACAGATACGCAGTATTTT

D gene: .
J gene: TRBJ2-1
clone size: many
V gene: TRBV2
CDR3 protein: CASNPGGRGNEQFF
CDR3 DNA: TGTGCCAGCAACCCCGGGGGACGAGGCAATGAGCAGTTCTTC

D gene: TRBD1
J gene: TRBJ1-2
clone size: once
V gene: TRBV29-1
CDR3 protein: CSADGTDSNYGYTF
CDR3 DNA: TGCAGCGCTGACGGGACAGACTCTAACTATGGCTACACCTTC

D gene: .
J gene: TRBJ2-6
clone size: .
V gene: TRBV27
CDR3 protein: CASSPLSSGANVLTF
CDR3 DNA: TGTGCCAGCAGCCCGCTAAGCTCTGGGGCCAACGTCCTGACTTTC

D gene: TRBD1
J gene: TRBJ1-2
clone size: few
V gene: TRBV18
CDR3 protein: CASSQSRDREGYTF
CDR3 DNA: TGTGCCAGCTCTCAATCCCGGGACAGAGAAGGCTACACCTTC

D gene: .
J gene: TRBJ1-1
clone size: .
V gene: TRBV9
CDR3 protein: CASSPTTEGEAFF
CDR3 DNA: TGTGCCAGCAGCCCAACCACGGAGGGAGAAGCTTTCTTT

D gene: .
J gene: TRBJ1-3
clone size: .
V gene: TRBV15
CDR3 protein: CATSRVGPTGNTIYF
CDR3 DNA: TGTGCCACCAGCAGGGTGGGTCCAACTGGAAACACCATATATTTT

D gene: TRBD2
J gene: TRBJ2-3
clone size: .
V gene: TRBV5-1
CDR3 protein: CASSLEVASGVDTQYF
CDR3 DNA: TGCGCCAGCAGCTTGGAGGTGGCTAGCGGGGTCGATACGCAGTATTTT

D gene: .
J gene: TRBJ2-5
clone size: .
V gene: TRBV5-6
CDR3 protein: CASSLAGKETQYF
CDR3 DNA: TGTGCCAGCAGCCTGGCGGGGAAGGAGACCCAGTACTTC

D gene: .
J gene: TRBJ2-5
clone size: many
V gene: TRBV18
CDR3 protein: CASSPLGQGTSGQETQYF
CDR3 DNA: TGTGCCAGCTCACCACTGGGACAGGGGACTAGCGGACAAGAGACCCAGTACTTC

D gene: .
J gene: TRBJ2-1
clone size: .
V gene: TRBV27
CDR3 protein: CASSLLGISYNEQFF
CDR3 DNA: TGTGCCAGCAGTTTATTAGGCATATCCTACAATGAGCAGTTCTTC

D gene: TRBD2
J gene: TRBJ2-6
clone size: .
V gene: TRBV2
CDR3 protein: CASGRGGAGANVLTF
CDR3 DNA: TGTGCCAGCGGGAGGGGTGGAGCTGGGGCCAACGTCCTGACTTTC

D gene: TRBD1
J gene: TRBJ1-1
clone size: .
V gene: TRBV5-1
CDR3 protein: CASSSSGGHTEAFF
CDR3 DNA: TGCGCCAGCAGCTCGTCAGGGGGACACACTGAAGCTTTCTTT

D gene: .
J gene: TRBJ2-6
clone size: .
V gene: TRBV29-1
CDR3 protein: CSVDGDSGANVLTF
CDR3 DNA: TGCAGCGTTGACGGGGACTCTGGGGCCAACGTCCTGACTTTC

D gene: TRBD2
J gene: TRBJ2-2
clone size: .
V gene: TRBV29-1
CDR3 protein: CSVRTSGSSGELFF
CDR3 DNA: TGCAGCGTGAGGACTAGCGGGAGTTCTGGGGAGCTGTTTTTT

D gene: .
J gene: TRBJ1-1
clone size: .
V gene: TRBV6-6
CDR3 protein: CASKEQSRLSTEAFF
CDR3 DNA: TGTGCCAGCAAAGAACAGTCCCGACTTTCCACTGAAGCTTTCTTT

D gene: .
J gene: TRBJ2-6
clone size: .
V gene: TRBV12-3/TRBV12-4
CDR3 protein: CASSYWGGASVLTF
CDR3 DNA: TGTGCCAGCAGCTACTGGGGGGGGGCCAGCGTCCTGACTTTC

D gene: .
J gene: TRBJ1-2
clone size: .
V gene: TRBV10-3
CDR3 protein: CAIGGGLGYGYTF
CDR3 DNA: TGTGCCATCGGCGGGGGGCTAGGCTATGGCTACACCTTC

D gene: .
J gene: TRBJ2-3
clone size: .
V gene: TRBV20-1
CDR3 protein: CSAGGTSTDTQYF
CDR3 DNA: TGCAGTGCTGGAGGGACTAGCACAGATACGCAGTATTTT

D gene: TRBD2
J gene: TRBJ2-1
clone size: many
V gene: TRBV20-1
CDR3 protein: CSAGRLAGAHNEQFF
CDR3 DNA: TGCAGTGCTGGACGACTAGCGGGAGCCCACAATGAGCAGTTCTTC

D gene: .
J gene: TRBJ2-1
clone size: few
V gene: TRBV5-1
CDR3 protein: CASSVALGVNEQFF
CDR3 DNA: TGCGCCAGCAGCGTGGCCCTAGGGGTGAATGAGCAGTTCTTC

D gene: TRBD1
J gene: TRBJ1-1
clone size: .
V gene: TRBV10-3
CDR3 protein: CAISRGQGTEAFF
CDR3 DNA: TGTGCCATCAGCAGGGGGCAGGGCACTGAAGCTTTCTTT

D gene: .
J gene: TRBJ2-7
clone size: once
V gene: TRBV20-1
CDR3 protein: CSARADTSEQYF
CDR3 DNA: TGCAGTGCTAGAGCAGATACATCCGAGCAGTACTTC

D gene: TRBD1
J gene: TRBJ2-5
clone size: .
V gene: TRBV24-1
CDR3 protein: CATSEVNPGQDQETQYF
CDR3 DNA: TGTGCCACCAGTGAAGTCAACCCAGGACAGGACCAAGAGACCCAGTACTTC

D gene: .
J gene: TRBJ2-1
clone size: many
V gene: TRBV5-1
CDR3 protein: CASSFTGSMNEQFF
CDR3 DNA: TGCGCCAGCAGCTTTACCGGGAGCATGAATGAGCAGTTCTTC

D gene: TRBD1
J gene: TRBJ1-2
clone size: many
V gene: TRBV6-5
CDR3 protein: CASSKTGEANYGYTF
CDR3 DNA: TGTGCCAGCTCAAAGACAGGGGAAGCTAACTATGGCTACACCTTC

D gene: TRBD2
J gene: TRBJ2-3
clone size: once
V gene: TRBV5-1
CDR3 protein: CASSRPSGSTDTQYF
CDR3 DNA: TGCGCCAGCAGCAGACCTAGCGGGAGCACAGATACGCAGTATTTT

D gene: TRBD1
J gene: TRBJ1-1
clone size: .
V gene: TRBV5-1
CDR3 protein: CASRLGTGDGEAFF
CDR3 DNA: TGCGCCAGCAGGCTTGGGACAGGGGATGGTGAAGCTTTCTTT

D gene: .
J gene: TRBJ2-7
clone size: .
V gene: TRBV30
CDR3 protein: CAWSVGYANEQYF
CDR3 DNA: TGTGCCTGGAGTGTCGGGTATGCCAATGAGCAGTACTTC

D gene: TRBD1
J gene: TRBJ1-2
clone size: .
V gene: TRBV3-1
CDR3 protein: CASSQDRGRGYTF
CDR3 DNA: TGTGCCAGCAGCCAGGACAGGGGGCGTGGCTACACCTTC

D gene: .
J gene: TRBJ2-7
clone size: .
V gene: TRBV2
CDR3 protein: CASSLDRGNEQYF
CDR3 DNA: TGTGCCAGCAGTCTGGACAGAGGCAACGAGCAGTACTTC

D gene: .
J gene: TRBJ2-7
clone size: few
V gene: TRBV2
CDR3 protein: CASSEQSSYNEQYF
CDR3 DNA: TGTGCCAGCAGTGAACAGTCCTCCTACAATGAGCAGTACTTC

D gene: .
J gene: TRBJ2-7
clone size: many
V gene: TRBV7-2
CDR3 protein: CASSLGGNIYEQYF
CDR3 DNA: TGTGCCAGCAGCTTAGGGGGGAATATCTACGAGCAGTACTTC

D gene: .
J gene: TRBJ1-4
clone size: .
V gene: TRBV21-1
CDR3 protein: CASSRITVTVEKLFF
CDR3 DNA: TGTGCCAGCAGCAGGATTACAGTGACAGTAGAGAAACTGTTTTTT

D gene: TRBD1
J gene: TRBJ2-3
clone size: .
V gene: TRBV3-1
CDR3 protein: CASSQWDRVRTDTQYF
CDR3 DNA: TGTGCCAGCAGCCAGTGGGACAGGGTGAGAACAGATACGCAGTATTTT

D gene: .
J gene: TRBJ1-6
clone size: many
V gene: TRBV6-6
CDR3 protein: CASRAALNSPLHF
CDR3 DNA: TGTGCCAGCAGGGCCGCCTTGAATTCACCCCTCCACTTT

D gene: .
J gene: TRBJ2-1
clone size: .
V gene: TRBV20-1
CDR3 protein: CSADTESYNEQFF
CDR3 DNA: TGCAGTGCTGACACCGAATCCTACAATGAGCAGTTCTTC

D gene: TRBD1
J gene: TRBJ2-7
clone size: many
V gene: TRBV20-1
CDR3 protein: CSARGDRTYEQYF
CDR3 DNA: TGCAGTGCTAGAGGGGACAGGACCTACGAGCAGTACTTC

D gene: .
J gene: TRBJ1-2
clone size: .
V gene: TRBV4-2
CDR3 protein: CASSPAGEDYGYTF
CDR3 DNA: TGTGCCAGCAGCCCCGCCGGGGAGGACTATGGCTACACCTTC

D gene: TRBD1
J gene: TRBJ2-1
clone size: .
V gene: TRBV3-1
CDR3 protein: CASSPRDRANDEFF
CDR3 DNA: TGTGCCAGCAGCCCACGAGACAGGGCCAACGACGAGTTCTTC

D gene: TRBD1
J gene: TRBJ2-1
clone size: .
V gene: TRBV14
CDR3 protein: CASSQKQGIYNEQFF
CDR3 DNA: TGTGCCAGCAGCCAGAAACAGGGGATCTACAATGAGCAGTTCTTC

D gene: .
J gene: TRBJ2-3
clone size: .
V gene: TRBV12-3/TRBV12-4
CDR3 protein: CASRGSGSTDTQYF
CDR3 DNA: TGTGCCAGTAGGGGCAGCGGAAGCACAGATACGCAGTATTTT